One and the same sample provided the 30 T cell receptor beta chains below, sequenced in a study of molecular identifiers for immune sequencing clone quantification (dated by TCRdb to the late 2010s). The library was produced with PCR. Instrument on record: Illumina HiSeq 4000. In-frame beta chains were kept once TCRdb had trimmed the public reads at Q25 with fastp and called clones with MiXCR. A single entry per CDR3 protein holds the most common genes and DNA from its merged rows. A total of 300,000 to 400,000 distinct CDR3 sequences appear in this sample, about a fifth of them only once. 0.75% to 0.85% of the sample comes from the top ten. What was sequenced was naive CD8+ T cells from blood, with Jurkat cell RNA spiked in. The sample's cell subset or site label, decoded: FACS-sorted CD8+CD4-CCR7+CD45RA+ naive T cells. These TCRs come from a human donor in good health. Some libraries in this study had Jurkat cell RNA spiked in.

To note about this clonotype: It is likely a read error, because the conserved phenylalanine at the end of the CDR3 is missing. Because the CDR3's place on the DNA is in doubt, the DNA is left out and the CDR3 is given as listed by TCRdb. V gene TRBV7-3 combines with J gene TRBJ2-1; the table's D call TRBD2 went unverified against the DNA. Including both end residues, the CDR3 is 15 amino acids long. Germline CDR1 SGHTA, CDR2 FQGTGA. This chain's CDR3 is CASSGRAGGGGGRCV.

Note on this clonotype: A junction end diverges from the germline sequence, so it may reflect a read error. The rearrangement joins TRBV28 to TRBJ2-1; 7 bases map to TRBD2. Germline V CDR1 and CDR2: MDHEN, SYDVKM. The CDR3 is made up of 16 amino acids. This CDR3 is CASCFPAGAGLNEQFF. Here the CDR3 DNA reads TGTGCCAGCTGTTTCCCCGCGGGAGCCGGCCTTAATGAGCAGTTCTTC.

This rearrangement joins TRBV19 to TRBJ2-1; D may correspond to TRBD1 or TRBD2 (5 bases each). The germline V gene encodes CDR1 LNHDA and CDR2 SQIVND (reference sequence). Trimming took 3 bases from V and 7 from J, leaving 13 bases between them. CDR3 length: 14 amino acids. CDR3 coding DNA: TGTGCCAGTAGTATGACTGGGGGTCTGAATGAGCAGTTCTTC. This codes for CASSMTGGLNEQFF. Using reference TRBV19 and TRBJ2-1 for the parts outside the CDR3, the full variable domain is DGGITQSPKYLFRKEGQNVTLSCEQNLNHDAMYWYRQDPGQGLRLIYYSQIVNDFQKGDIAEGYSVSREKKESFPLTVTSAQKNPTAFYLCASSMTGGLNEQFFGPGTRLTVL.

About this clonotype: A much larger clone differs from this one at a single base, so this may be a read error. The CDR3 DNA reads as TGTGCCAGCAGCTCCAAAGCGGGCCAAAGAGACAATGAGCAGTTCTTC. Amino acid sequence: CASSSKAGQRDNEQFF. The chain is built from TRBV7-9 and TRBJ2-1; D might be TRBD2 (6 bases). In germline, CDR1 is SEHNR, CDR2 FQNEAQ (reference sequence). Trimming removed 4 bases from V and 5 bases from J, with 18 bases in between. This CDR3 contains 16 residues.

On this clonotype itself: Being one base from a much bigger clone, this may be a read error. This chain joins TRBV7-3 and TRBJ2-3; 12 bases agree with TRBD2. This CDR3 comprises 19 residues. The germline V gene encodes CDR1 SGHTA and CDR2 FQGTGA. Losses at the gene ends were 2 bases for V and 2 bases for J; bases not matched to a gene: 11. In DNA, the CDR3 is TGTGCCAGCAGCTTATCCCCGATCCGGACTAGCGGGGCCACAGATACGCAGTATTTT. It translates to CASSLSPIRTSGATDTQYF.

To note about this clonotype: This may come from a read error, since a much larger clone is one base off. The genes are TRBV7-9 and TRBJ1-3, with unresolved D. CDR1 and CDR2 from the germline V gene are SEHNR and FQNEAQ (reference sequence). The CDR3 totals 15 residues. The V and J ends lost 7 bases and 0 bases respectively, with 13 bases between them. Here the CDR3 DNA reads TGTGCCAGCACCGACGCCAGACTCTCTGGAAACACCATATATTTT. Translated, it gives CASTDARLSGNTIYF.

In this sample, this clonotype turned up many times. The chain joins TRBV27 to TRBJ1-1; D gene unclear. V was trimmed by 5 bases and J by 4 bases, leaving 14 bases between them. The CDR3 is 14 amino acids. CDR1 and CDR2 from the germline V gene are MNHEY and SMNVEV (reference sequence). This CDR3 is CASSPRGRITEAFF. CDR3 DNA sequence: TGTGCCAGCAGTCCAAGAGGTAGGATCACTGAAGCTTTCTTT.

DNA for the CDR3: TGCGCCAGCAGCTTGGAGGGACCGCTTTATGGCTACACCTTC. The encoded protein is CASSLEGPLYGYTF. V gene TRBV5-1 combines with J gene TRBJ1-2; perhaps TRBD1 as D (5 bases). Germline V gives CDR1 SGHRS, CDR2 YFSETQ. The CDR3 contains 14 residues. Trimming shortened V by 0 bases and J by 5 bases, and 11 bases separated the two germline ends.

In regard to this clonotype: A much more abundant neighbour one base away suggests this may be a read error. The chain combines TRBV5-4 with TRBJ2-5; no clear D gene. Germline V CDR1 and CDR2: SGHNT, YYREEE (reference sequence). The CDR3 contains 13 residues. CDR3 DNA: TGTACCAGCAGCTCGCACAACCAAGAGACCCAGTACTTC. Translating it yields CTSSSHNQETQYF.

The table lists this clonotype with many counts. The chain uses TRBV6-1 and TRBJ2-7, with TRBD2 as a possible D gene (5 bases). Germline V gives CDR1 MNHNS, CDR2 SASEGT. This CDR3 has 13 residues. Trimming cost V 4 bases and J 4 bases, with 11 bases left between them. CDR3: CASSVAGNYEQYF. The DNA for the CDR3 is TGTGCCAGCAGTGTAGCCGGGAATTACGAGCAGTACTTC.

This chain's CDR3 is CASSIRLAGLGDTQYF. The CDR3 DNA sequence: TGTGCCAGTAGTATCCGACTAGCGGGACTTGGAGATACGCAGTATTTT. The V call is TRBV19, the J call TRBJ2-3; the match to TRBD2 covers 11 bases. There are 16 residues in the CDR3. V lost 3 bases to trimming and J lost 5 bases; unmatched junction nucleotides: 7. From germline, CDR1 is LNHDA and CDR2 SQIVND (reference sequence).

The CDR3 here is CASSLATGFQPQHF. DNA for the CDR3: TGTGCCAGCAGTTTAGCGACAGGGTTTCAGCCCCAGCATTTT. The J gene is TRBJ1-5, the V gene TRBV28; 7 nucleotides agree with TRBD1. The CDR3 is 14 amino acids. The germline gives CDR1 MDHEN, CDR2 SYDVKM. With 2 bases clipped from V and 6 bases from J, the junction kept 4 bases outside the gene matches.

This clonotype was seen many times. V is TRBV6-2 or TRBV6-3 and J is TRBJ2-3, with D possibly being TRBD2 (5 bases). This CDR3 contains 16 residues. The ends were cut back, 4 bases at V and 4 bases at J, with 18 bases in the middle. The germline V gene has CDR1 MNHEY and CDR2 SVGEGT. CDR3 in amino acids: CASSFFRDYMADTQYF. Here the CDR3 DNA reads TGTGCCAGCAGTTTCTTCCGGGATTACATGGCAGATACGCAGTATTTT.

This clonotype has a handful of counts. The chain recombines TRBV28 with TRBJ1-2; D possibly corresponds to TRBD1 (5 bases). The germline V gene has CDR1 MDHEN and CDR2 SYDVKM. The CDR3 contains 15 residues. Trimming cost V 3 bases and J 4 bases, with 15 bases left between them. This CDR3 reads CASSFGRGAGYGYTF. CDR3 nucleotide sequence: TGTGCCAGCAGTTTCGGAAGGGGCGCGGGCTATGGCTACACCTTC.

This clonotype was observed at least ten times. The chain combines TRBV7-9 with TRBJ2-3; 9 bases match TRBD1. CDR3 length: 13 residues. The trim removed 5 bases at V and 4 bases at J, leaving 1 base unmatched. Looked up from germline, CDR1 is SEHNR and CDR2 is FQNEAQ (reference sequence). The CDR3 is CASSGQGSDTQYF. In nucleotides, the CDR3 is TGTGCCAGCAGCGGACAGGGGTCAGATACGCAGTATTTT. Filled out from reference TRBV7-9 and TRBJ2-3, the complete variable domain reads DTGVSQNPRHKITKRGQNVTFRCDPISEHNRLYWYRQTLGQGPEFLTYFQNEAQLEKSRLLSDRFSAERPKGSFSTLEIQRTEQGDSAMYLCASSGQGSDTQYFGPGTRLTVL.

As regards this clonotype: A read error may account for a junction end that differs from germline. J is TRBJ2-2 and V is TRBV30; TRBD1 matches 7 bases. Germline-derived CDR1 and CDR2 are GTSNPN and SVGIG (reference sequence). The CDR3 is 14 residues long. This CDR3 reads CAWSETGSPGKLFF. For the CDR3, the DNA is TGTGCCTGGAGTGAGACAGGGTCCCCCGGGAAGCTGTTTTTT.

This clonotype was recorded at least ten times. CDR3 loop: CASTRLGQENTGELFF. The CDR3 DNA reads as TGTGCCAGCACCCGGTTAGGACAGGAGAACACCGGGGAGCTGTTTTTT. The genes are TRBV11-2 and TRBJ2-2; 7 nucleotides align to TRBD1. The CDR3 runs to 16 residues. CDR1 is SGHAT, CDR2 FQNNGV, per germline. The V gene end was trimmed by 7 bases and the J gene end by 1 base; junction bases not matched to a gene: 9.

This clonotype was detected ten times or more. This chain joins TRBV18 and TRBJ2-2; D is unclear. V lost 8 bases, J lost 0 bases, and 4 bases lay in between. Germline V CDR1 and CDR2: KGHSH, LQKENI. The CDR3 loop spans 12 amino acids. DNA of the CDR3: TGTGCCAGCAGTCCGAACACCGGGGAGCTGTTTTTT. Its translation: CASSPNTGELFF.

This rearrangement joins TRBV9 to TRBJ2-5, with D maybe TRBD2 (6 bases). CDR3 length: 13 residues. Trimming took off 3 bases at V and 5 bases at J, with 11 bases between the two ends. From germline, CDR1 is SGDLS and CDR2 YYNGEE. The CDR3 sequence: CASSEGTLETQYF. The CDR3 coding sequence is TGTGCCAGCAGCGAAGGGACTTTGGAGACCCAGTACTTC.

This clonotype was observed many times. CDR3 sequence: CSVEYYPGYTF. CDR3 bases: TGCAGCGTTGAATATTATCCCGGCTACACCTTC. V usage is TRBV29-1 and J usage is TRBJ1-2, with D unresolved. Between the trimmed V and J ends, which lost 2 bases and 8 bases, there was a span of 9 bases. Germline CDR1 SQVTM, CDR2 ANQGSEA. The CDR3 sequence is 11 residues long.

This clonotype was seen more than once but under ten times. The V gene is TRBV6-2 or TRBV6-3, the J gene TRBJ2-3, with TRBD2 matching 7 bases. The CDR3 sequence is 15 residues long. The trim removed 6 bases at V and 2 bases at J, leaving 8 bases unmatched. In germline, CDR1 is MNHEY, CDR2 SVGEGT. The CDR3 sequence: CASSPLSGDTDTQYF. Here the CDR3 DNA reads TGTGCCAGCAGCCCCTTAAGCGGGGACACAGATACGCAGTATTTT.

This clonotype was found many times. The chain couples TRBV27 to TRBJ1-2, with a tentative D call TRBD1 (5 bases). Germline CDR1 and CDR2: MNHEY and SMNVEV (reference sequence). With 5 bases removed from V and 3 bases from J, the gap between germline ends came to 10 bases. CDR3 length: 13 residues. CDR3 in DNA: TGTGCCAGCAGTGGGGGTTCGGACTATGGCTACACCTTC. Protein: CASSGGSDYGYTF.

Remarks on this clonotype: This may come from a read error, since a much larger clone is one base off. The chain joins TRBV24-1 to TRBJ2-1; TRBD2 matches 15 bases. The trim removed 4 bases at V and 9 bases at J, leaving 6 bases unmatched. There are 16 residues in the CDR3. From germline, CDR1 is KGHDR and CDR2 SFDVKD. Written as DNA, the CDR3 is TGTGCCACCAGTGACCTACCGGGACTAGCGGGGGGTGAGCAGTTCTTC. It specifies CATSDLPGLAGGEQFF.

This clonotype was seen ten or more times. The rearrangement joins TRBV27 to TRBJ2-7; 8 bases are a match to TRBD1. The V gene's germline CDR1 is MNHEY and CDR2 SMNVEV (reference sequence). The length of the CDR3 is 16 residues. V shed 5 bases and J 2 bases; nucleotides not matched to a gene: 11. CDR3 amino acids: CASSPGQAYTPYEQYF. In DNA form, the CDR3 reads TGTGCCAGCAGTCCGGGACAGGCCTATACCCCCTACGAGCAGTACTTC.

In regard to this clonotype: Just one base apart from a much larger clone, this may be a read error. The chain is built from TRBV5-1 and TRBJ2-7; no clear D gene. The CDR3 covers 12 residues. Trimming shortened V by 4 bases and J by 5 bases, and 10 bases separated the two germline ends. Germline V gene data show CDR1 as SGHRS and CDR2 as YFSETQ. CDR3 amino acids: CASSTPGNEQYF. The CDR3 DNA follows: TGCGCCAGCAGCACGCCGGGTAACGAGCAGTACTTC.

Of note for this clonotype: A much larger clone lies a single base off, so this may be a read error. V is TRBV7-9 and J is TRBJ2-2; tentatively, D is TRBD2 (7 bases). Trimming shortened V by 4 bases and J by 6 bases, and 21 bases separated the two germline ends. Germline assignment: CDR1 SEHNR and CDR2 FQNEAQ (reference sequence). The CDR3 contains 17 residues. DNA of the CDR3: TGTGCCAGCAGCTCCCGCGAGGCGGGGGCCATCGCCGGGGAGCTGTTTTTT. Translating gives CASSSREAGAIAGELFF.

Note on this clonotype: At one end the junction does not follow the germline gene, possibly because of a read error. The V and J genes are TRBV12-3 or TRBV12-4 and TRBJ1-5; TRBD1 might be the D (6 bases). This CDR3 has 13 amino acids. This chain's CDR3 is CASSSYRVQPQRF. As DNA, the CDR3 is TGTGCCAGCAGTTCATACAGGGTGCAGCCCCAGCGTTTT.

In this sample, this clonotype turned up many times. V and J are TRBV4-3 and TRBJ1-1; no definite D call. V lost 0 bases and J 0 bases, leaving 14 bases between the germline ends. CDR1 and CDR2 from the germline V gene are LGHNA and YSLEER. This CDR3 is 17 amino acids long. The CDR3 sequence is CASSQDQAEDMNTEAFF. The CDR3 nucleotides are TGCGCCAGCAGCCAAGATCAAGCGGAAGATATGAACACTGAAGCTTTCTTT.

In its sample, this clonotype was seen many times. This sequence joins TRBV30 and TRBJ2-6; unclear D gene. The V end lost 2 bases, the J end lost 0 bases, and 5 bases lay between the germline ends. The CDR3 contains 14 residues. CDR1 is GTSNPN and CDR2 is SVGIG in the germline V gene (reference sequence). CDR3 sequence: CAWSSYSGANVLTF. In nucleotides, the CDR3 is TGTGCCTGGAGTTCGTACTCTGGGGCCAACGTCCTGACTTTC.

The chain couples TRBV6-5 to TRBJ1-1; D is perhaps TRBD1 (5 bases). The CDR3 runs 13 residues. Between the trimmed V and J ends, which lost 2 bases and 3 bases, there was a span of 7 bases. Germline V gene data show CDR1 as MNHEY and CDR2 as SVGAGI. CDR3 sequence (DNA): TGTGCCAGCAGTTACGGGGCGTACACTGAAGCTTTCTTT. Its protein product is CASSYGAYTEAFF.